Listed here are 23 T cell receptor beta chains from one sample, sequenced in a study of cytomegalovirus exposure and HLA in healthy donors (dated by TCRdb to about 2017). The library was built by means of the immunoSEQ multiplex PCR assay. The multiplex PCR relied on a mix of 60 forward primers for TCR Vbeta segments and 13 reverse primers for TCR Jbeta segments. In its TCRdb copy, this immuneACCESS table keeps in-frame sequences only and misses some clones. Where compared with another copy, unresolved V genes explain less than half of these, and the others have no known cause. For this sample the table gives 60,000 or so clones, of which roughly nine tenths were detected only once. 1.5% of the sample belongs to the ten largest clones. Sequences were obtained from PBMCs. Receptors originate from a man aged 25-45 years in good health and CMV-seropositive.

The V gene is TRBV7-2, the J gene TRBJ1-1; D gene unclear. Trimming shortened V by 1 base and J by 1 base, and 7 bases separated the two germline ends. The CDR3 totals 14 residues. Germline lookup yields CDR1 SGHTA and CDR2 FQGNSA. CDR3: CASSLDSGNTEAFF. CDR3 coding DNA: TGTGCCAGCAGCTTAGACAGTGGGAACACTGAAGCTTTCTTT.

This chain links TRBV19 with TRBJ1-3; 7 nucleotides agree with TRBD1. V lost 6 bases, J lost 6 bases, and 11 bases stayed unmatched. CDR1 LNHDA and CDR2 SQIVND come from the germline V gene (reference sequence). The CDR3 runs 15 residues. CDR3 region: CASSPPGGGENTIYF. The CDR3 DNA sequence: TGTGCCAGTAGCCCCCCGGGAGGGGGCGAAAACACCATATATTTT.

The CDR3 nucleotides are TGTGCCTGGAGACCTCCGGGACAGAGGGGCTACACCTTC. It yields the protein CAWRPPGQRGYTF. The chain couples TRBV30 to TRBJ1-2; TRBD1 matches 7 bases. The CDR3 length is 13 residues. The V gene's germline CDR1 is GTSNPN and CDR2 SVGIG (reference sequence). The junction had 9 bases not matched to a gene; V was cut back by 3 bases and J by 8 bases.

This clone appeared a few times. This chain links TRBV23-1 with TRBJ2-1, with D possibly matching TRBD2 (6 bases). TRBV23-1 is an ORF; its function is uncertain. This CDR3 comprises 16 residues. V lost 6 bases and J 0 bases, leaving 15 bases between the germline ends. CDR3 amino acids: CASRRERITSYNEQFF. CDR3 nucleotide sequence: TGCGCCAGCAGACGGGAGAGAATCACCTCCTACAATGAGCAGTTCTTC.

As to this clone: A junction boundary mismatches the germline segment, possibly from a read error. J is TRBJ2-1 and V is TRBV4-1; 12 bases map to TRBD2. The CDR3 is 15 residues long. The V gene's germline CDR1 is MGHRA and CDR2 YSYEKL. CDR3 bases: TGCGCCAGCAGCCTGGGACTAGCGGGTCACAATGGGCAGTTCTTC. Translated: CASSLGLAGHNGQFF.

The chain carries TRBV11-2 and TRBJ2-1, with D uncertain. V lost 5 bases to trimming and J lost 0 bases, with 8 bases between them. The CDR3 runs to 14 residues. Germline V lookup: CDR1 SGHAT, CDR2 FQNNGV. The CDR3 spells CASSPLFSYNEQFF. CDR3 nucleotide sequence: TGTGCCAGCAGCCCACTCTTCTCCTACAATGAGCAGTTCTTC.

The chain is built from TRBV14 and TRBJ1-1; perhaps TRBD1 as D (5 bases). Germline V gives CDR1 SGHDN, CDR2 FVKESK. V was shortened by 1 base and J by 6 bases, with 9 bases between the two germline ends. This CDR3 region has 13 residues. CDR3 residues: CASSQVGGAEAFF. CDR3 bases: TGTGCCAGCAGCCAAGTGGGGGGGGCTGAAGCTTTCTTT.

The CDR3: CASSGTSGPPSEQYF. CDR3 nucleotide sequence: TGTGCCAGCTCGGGAACTAGCGGGCCGCCATCCGAGCAGTACTTC. The rearrangement links TRBV18 to TRBJ2-7; the match to TRBD2 covers 9 bases. Germline CDR1 reads KGHSH; CDR2 reads LQKENI. V shed 6 bases and J 6 bases; nucleotides not matched to a gene: 12. The CDR3 has 15 residues.

About this clone itself: Sequence at one end of the junction differs from germline and may be a read error. This chain joins TRBV28 and TRBJ2-7; TRBD2 matches at 15 bases. The CDR3 is made up of 15 amino acids. Germline CDR1 is MDHEN and CDR2 is SYDVKM. CDR3 protein: CATSGTSGGSYEQYF. CDR3 nucleotides: TGCGCCACTTCCGGGACTAGCGGGGGGTCCTACGAGCAGTACTTC.

This chain links TRBV6-5 with TRBJ2-1, with TRBD2 identical over 8 bases. V dropped 6 bases and J dropped 1; count of bases not matched to a gene: 5. Germline CDR1 and CDR2: MNHEY and SVGAGI. The CDR3 length is 15 residues. The CDR3, as DNA: TGTGCCAGCAGCCGTAGCGGGACGTCCTACAATGAGCAGTTCTTC. Translation gives CASSRSGTSYNEQFF.

CDR3: CASSLALAEYNEQFF. CDR3 in DNA: TGTGCCAGCAGCTTAGCCCTAGCGGAGTACAATGAGCAGTTCTTC. This chain links TRBV7-9 with TRBJ2-1; 7 bases agree with TRBD2. The CDR3 has 15 residues. The junction had 3 bases not matched to a gene; V was cut back by 0 bases and J by 4 bases. Germline V gives CDR1 SEHNR, CDR2 FQNEAQ (reference sequence).

The rearrangement links TRBV19 to TRBJ1-5; D ambiguous. The CDR3 is 13 residues long. Germline V gene sequence: CDR1 LNHDA, CDR2 SQIVND (reference sequence). Trimming shortened V by 4 bases and J by 5 bases, and 9 bases separated the two germline ends. The CDR3 bases are TGTGCCAGTAGTACCACCGGGGATCAGCCCCAGCATTTT. Amino acids: CASSTTGDQPQHF.

As to this clone: This sample also contains other DNA sequences that code for the same CDR3. V is TRBV11-3 and J is TRBJ2-2; no firm D call. The CDR3 contains 14 residues. With 5 bases removed from V and 2 bases from J, the gap between germline ends came to 9 bases. CDR1 is SGHNT and CDR2 is YENEEA in the germline V gene. As DNA, the CDR3 is TGTGCCAGCAGCCCAACCAGTAACACCGGGGAGCTGTTTTTT. This sequence encodes CASSPTSNTGELFF. Using reference TRBV11-3 and TRBJ2-2 for the parts outside the CDR3, the full variable domain is EAGVVQSPRYKIIEKKQPVAFWCNPISGHNTLYWYLQNLGQGPELLIRYENEEAVDDSQLPKDRFSAERLKGVDSTLKIQPAELGDSAVYLCASSPTSNTGELFFGEGSRLTVL.

The chain uses TRBV7-9 and TRBJ2-1; 9 bases agree with TRBD1. The CDR3 is 17 residues long. After removal of 4 bases from V and 1 base from J, the junction contained 8 bases not matched to a gene. CDR1 is SEHNR, CDR2 FQNEAQ, per germline (reference sequence). CDR3 DNA sequence: TGTGCCAGCAGCTCTCGGGACAGGGTTAGTTCCTACAATGAGCAGTTCTTC. Its protein is CASSSRDRVSSYNEQFF.

This clone has only one observation. The rearrangement uses TRBV29-1 and TRBJ2-7, with a possible D match to TRBD2 (6 bases). This CDR3 is built from 14 residues. CDR1 and CDR2 (germline): SQVTM, ANQGSEA. Trimming cost V 7 bases and J 0 bases, with 16 bases left between them. CDR3 nucleotides: TGCAGCGCCCTAGAGGGACTTCGCTCCTACGAGCAGTACTTC. Amino acids: CSALEGLRSYEQYF.

The V gene is TRBV5-1, the J gene TRBJ2-5; possibly TRBD2 for D (6 bases). Germline assignment: CDR1 SGHRS and CDR2 YFSETQ. This CDR3 comprises 13 residues. The ends were cut back, 0 bases at V and 5 bases at J, with 8 bases in the middle. The CDR3 nucleotides read TGCGCCAGCAGCTTGGGGGAGGCGGAGACCCAGTACTTC. This gives the protein CASSLGEAETQYF.

V usage is TRBV28 and J usage is TRBJ2-1, with D maybe TRBD2 (6 bases). The CDR3 has 16 amino acids. V was cut by 8 bases and J by 5 bases, with 22 bases left in between. Germline V gives CDR1 MDHEN, CDR2 SYDVKM. Here the CDR3 reads CASSPLRLEGNNEQFF. Here the CDR3 DNA reads TGTGCCAGCTCGCCGCTTAGACTAGAGGGAAACAATGAGCAGTTCTTC.

The chain's CDR3 is CASSFSSGANGYTF. Written as DNA, the CDR3 is TGTGCCAGCAGCTTTAGTTCAGGGGCAAACGGCTACACCTTC. V and J are TRBV7-9 and TRBJ1-2; maybe TRBD1 (6 bases). V dropped 3 bases and J dropped 8 bases, with 16 bases sitting between them. The CDR3 totals 14 residues. CDR1 is SEHNR, CDR2 FQNEAQ, per germline (reference sequence).

The chain has TRBV25-1 and TRBJ2-3, with TRBD2 identical over 13 bases. This CDR3 spans 15 amino acids. V was pared by 4 bases and J by 3 bases, with 1 base of the junction left unmatched. CDR1 and CDR2 from the germline V gene are MGHDK and SYGVNS. CDR3 amino acids: CASSGGLAGTDTQYF. CDR3 DNA: TGTGCCAGCAGTGGGGGACTAGCGGGAACAGATACGCAGTATTTT.

CDR3 protein: CASREGAVGGYTF. The CDR3 DNA reads as TGTGCCAGTCGGGAGGGGGCCGTGGGTGGCTACACCTTC. The gene calls are TRBV6-1 and TRBJ1-2; 7 bases map to TRBD1. Germline CDR1 reads MNHNS; CDR2 reads SASEGT. The CDR3 is 13 residues long. After removal of 9 bases from V and 7 bases from J, the junction contained 11 bases not matched to a gene.

The chain uses TRBV6-1 and TRBJ2-7, with a weak D call TRBD1 (6 bases). V was clipped by 5 bases and J by 4 bases, with 12 bases between them. CDR1 MNHNS and CDR2 SASEGT come from the germline V gene. The length of the CDR3 is 13 residues. The CDR3 here is CASSFDRLYEQYF. The CDR3 coding sequence is TGTGCCAGCAGTTTCGACAGGTTGTACGAGCAGTACTTC.

This rearrangement joins TRBV11-2 to TRBJ1-2; no clear D. The CDR3 loop spans 14 amino acids. The V end lost 5 bases, the J end lost 5 bases, and 15 bases lay between the germline ends. Germline assignment: CDR1 SGHAT and CDR2 FQNNGV. In DNA form, the CDR3 reads TGTGCCAGCAGCGGGTTCGGGGAAGGTTATGGCTACACCTTC. Translating it yields CASSGFGEGYGYTF.

V gene TRBV4-1 combines with J gene TRBJ2-7; D gene unclear. From germline, CDR1 is MGHRA and CDR2 YSYEKL. This CDR3 has 12 amino acids. V shed 2 bases and J shed 1 base, with 3 bases lying between them. CDR3 sequence: CASSQPSYEQYF. The CDR3 nucleotides read TGCGCCAGCAGCCAACCTTCCTACGAGCAGTACTTC.